This T cell receptor beta chain was recorded in a study of blood T cell repertoires in COVID-19. Study context: From the United States, Italy and Spain came samples of acute and convalescent COVID-19. PBMCs, B-cell-depleted T cells, or T cells were the source of the cDNA or gDNA that made up the material.

Authors' methods: Estimation of nucleated cell counts relied on the amplification of reference gene primers. Assay: immunoSEQ multiplex PCR; the TCRdb copy retains only in-frame clones and omits some. The DNA was the basis for D and trimming; V, J and clone size are from that table. The sample has 150,000 to 190,000 clones; 76% are singletons. The length of the CDR3 is 14 residues. V lost 4 bases to trimming and J lost 4 bases, with 11 bases between them. Germline V gene data show CDR1 as SGDLS and CDR2 as YYNGEE. The sequencing input was peripheral blood. This sequence was found in a woman older than 75 with acute or convalescent COVID-19. The V call is TRBV9, the J call TRBJ2-2, with D possibly matching TRBD1 (6 bases). The CDR3 region has the DNA TGTGCCAGCAGCTCCGCAGGGGTCACCGGGGAGCTGTTTTTT. Translated, it gives CASSSAGVTGELFF.